A single sample is the source of the 30 T cell receptor beta chains below, sequenced in a study of blood T cell repertoires in COVID-19. Using immunoSEQ multiplex PCR, the repertoire was profiled, and TCRdb retains in-frame clones only, with some absent. The sample lists about 48,000 clones, 85% to 90% occurring once. The sample comprised peripheral blood. The source is a woman of 80 years or more with COVID-19, enrolled during active disease.

The chain recombines TRBV10-1 with TRBJ2-1, with 8 nucleotides matching TRBD1. The CDR3 loop spans 11 amino acids. Germline assignment: CDR1 WNHNN and CDR2 SYGVQD (reference sequence). Trimming removed 6 bases from V and 9 bases from J; junction bases left unmatched: 1. CDR3 nucleotide sequence: TGCGCCAGCAGGGGGACAGGTGAGCAGTTCTTC. Residues: CASRGTGEQFF.

This sequence joins TRBV4-1 and TRBJ2-7; possibly TRBD1 for D (6 bases). Per the germline V gene, CDR1 is MGHRA and CDR2 is YSYEKL. V was pared by 3 bases and J by 3 bases, with 15 bases between. The CDR3 runs to 15 residues. This CDR3 reads CASSQEQGLIYEQYF. As DNA, the CDR3 is TGCGCCAGCAGCCAGGAACAGGGTTTGATCTACGAGCAGTACTTC.

The V gene is TRBV9, the J gene TRBJ1-2; D not certain. The germline CDR1 and CDR2 sequences are SGDLS and YYNGEE. V was clipped by 3 bases and J by 4 bases, with 7 bases between them. The CDR3 has 12 amino acids. CDR3 DNA: TGTGCCAGCAGCGCACTGAGCTATGGCTACACCTTC. This sequence encodes CASSALSYGYTF.

The chain couples TRBV19 to TRBJ1-2, with 9 nucleotides matching TRBD1. CDR1 and CDR2 (germline): LNHDA, SQIVND (reference sequence). With 5 bases clipped from V and 7 bases from J, the junction kept 11 bases outside the gene matches. CDR3 length: 15 amino acids. CDR3: CASSPPGQGGSGYTF. As DNA, the CDR3 is TGTGCCAGTAGTCCGCCGGGACAGGGTGGTTCTGGCTACACCTTC.

The V gene is TRBV4-2, the J gene TRBJ1-3; TRBD1 is a possible D gene (6 bases). Germline values: CDR1 LGHNA, CDR2 YNFKEQ. Trimming shortened V by 3 bases and J by 6 bases, and 6 bases separated the two germline ends. The CDR3 length is 12 residues. CDR3 sequence reads: CASSQGANTIYF. The CDR3 nucleotides read TGTGCCAGCAGCCAGGGGGCAAACACCATATATTTT.

This clone was detected once. This chain uses TRBV7-9 with TRBJ2-3, with TRBD2 as a possible D gene (6 bases). CDR1 is SEHNR, CDR2 FQNEAQ, per germline (reference sequence). CDR3 length: 12 residues. V dropped 10 bases and J dropped 2 bases, with 10 bases sitting between them. The CDR3 bases are TGTGCCACCGGGGGACCCACAGATACGCAGTATTTT. Its protein is CATGGPTDTQYF. Based on the CDR3 plus reference TRBV7-9 and TRBJ2-3, the full variable domain is DTGVSQNPRHKITKRGQNVTFRCDPISEHNRLYWYRQTLGQGPEFLTYFQNEAQLEKSRLLSDRFSAERPKGSFSTLEIQRTEQGDSAMYLCATGGPTDTQYFGPGTRLTVL.

This chain's CDR3 is CASSLGRGTGELFF. CDR3 DNA sequence: TGTGCCAGCAGCTTGGGCAGGGGGACCGGGGAGCTGTTTTTT. The chain couples TRBV5-4 to TRBJ2-2; 7 bases are shared with TRBD1. After removal of 0 bases from V and 5 bases from J, the junction contained 1 base not matched to a gene. CDR3 length: 14 amino acids. Germline V CDR1 and CDR2: SGHNT, YYREEE (reference sequence).

This clone was found a few times. This chain links TRBV5-1 with TRBJ2-1; D is ambiguous. CDR3 size: 13 residues. Germline CDR1 reads SGHRS; CDR2 reads YFSETQ. Trimming stripped 1 base from V and 7 bases from J, with 9 bases between. For the CDR3, the DNA is TGCGCCAGCAGCTTGATTAGCCCGAATGAGCAGTTCTTC. Translation gives CASSLISPNEQFF.

V is TRBV9 and J is TRBJ1-6; the D is unclear. This CDR3 contains 13 residues. Looked up from germline, CDR1 is SGDLS and CDR2 is YYNGEE. Trimming left V 0 bases short and J 8 bases short, with 6 bases between. CDR3 sequence reads: CASSVELDSPLHF. CDR3 in DNA: TGTGCCAGCAGCGTAGAACTTGATTCACCCCTCCACTTT.

This clone was seen a few times. V usage is TRBV2 and J usage is TRBJ1-2, with D unresolved. CDR3 size: 13 residues. V lost 6 bases and J 5 bases, leaving 13 bases between the germline ends. Germline V lookup: CDR1 SNHLY, CDR2 FYNNEI. DNA for the CDR3: TGTGCCAGCAGCCCGCGCGCGGATTATGGCTACACCTTC. The encoded protein is CASSPRADYGYTF.

This rearrangement joins TRBV7-2 to TRBJ2-7, with TRBD2 identical over 16 bases. This CDR3 spans 18 amino acids. Germline V gives CDR1 SGHTA, CDR2 FQGNSA. Trimming cost V 4 bases and J 6 bases; bases outside gene matches: 12. The CDR3 DNA follows: TGTGCCAGCAGCTCACCCGGGACTAGCGGGAGGGCCAAAGCCGAGCAGTACTTC. Protein sequence: CASSSPGTSGRAKAEQYF.

The rearrangement links TRBV5-1 to TRBJ1-1; 7 bases agree with TRBD1. Trimming removed 0 bases from V and 3 bases from J; junction bases left unmatched: 2. The CDR3 extends over 14 amino acids. Looked up from germline, CDR1 is SGHRS and CDR2 is YFSETQ. The CDR3 nucleotides are TGCGCCAGCAGCTTGGGGGACAGACACACTGAAGCTTTCTTT. Translating gives CASSLGDRHTEAFF.

V gene TRBV6-5 combines with J gene TRBJ2-7, with 8 bases matching TRBD2. Germline V CDR1 and CDR2: MNHEY, SVGAGI. The trim removed 4 bases at V and 4 bases at J, leaving 12 bases unmatched. The length of the CDR3 is 16 residues. In nucleotides, the CDR3 is TGTGCCAGCAGTTCCCTATGGAGCGGGAGTTGGTACGAGCAGTACTTC. As protein: CASSSLWSGSWYEQYF.

The chain combines TRBV30 with TRBJ1-2, with D maybe TRBD1 (5 bases). The V gene lost 3 bases and the J gene lost 4 bases, with 15 bases spanning the gap. The CDR3 sequence is 14 residues long. Per germline, CDR1 GTSNPN and CDR2 SVGIG (reference sequence). Here the CDR3 DNA reads TGTGCCTGGAGCATATACAGGACGAGCTATGGCTACACCTTC. Its translation: CAWSIYRTSYGYTF.

This chain joins TRBV11-3 and TRBJ2-3; possible D gene TRBD1, 5 bases. CDR1 is SGHNT, CDR2 YENEEA, per germline. The CDR3 extends over 16 amino acids. V was shortened by 5 bases and J by 8 bases, with 23 bases between the two germline ends. The CDR3 sequence: CASSPPPRGQHSTQYF. CDR3 nucleotides: TGTGCCAGCAGCCCGCCTCCTAGGGGCCAGCACAGTACGCAGTATTTT.

V usage is TRBV7-2 and J usage is TRBJ1-4; D remains ambiguous. This CDR3 has 15 residues. V shed 2 bases and J shed 5 bases, with 12 bases lying between them. In germline, CDR1 is SGHTA, CDR2 FQGNSA. The CDR3 region is CASSLSDFPNEKLFF. DNA for the CDR3: TGTGCCAGCAGCTTATCTGACTTTCCCAATGAAAAACTGTTTTTT.

The gene calls are TRBV7-8 and TRBJ2-3; TRBD2 might be the D (5 bases). Germline V gives CDR1 SGHVS, CDR2 FQNEAQ. The CDR3 extends over 14 amino acids. Trimming removed 5 bases at V and 2 bases at J, with 11 bases between. The CDR3 DNA is TGTGCCAGCAGCCGAGGACTTACCACAGATACGCAGTATTTT. Translating gives CASSRGLTTDTQYF.

There are a few counts of this clone. This chain joins TRBV4-1 and TRBJ1-3; no clear D. V was cut by 4 bases and J by 6 bases, with 10 bases left in between. The CDR3 is made up of 13 amino acids. Looked up from germline, CDR1 is MGHRA and CDR2 is YSYEKL. The chain's CDR3 is CASSPRNQNTIYF. CDR3 DNA sequence: TGCGCCAGCAGCCCTAGGAATCAAAACACCATATATTTT.

J is TRBJ1-5 and V is TRBV24-1; 11 bases agree with TRBD1. The V and J ends lost 1 base and 4 bases, in that order; junction bases with no gene match: 8. Per germline, CDR1 KGHDR and CDR2 SFDVKD. The CDR3 runs 18 residues. The CDR3 coding sequence is TGTGCCACCAGTGATTTTGGGACAGGGGGATTTTGGAATCAGCCCCAGCATTTT. Its protein is CATSDFGTGGFWNQPQHF.

The chain uses TRBV7-2 and TRBJ2-5; 12 positions agree with TRBD2. The germline CDR1 and CDR2 sequences are SGHTA and FQGNSA. The CDR3 is 18 residues long. Germline trimming cut 5 bases from V and 4 bases from J; bases unmatched to any gene: 14. The CDR3 coding sequence is TGTGCCAGCAGCCCAGGAGGGCTAGCGGGGGGGTTTTCAGAGACCCAGTACTTC. This codes for CASSPGGLAGGFSETQYF. Complete variable domain (other parts from reference TRBV7-2 and TRBJ2-5): GAGVSQSPSNKVTEKGKDVELRCDPISGHTALYWYRQSLGQGLEFLIYFQGNSAPDKSGLPSDRFSAERTGGSVSTLTIQRTQQEDSAVYLCASSPGGLAGGFSETQYFGPGTRLLVL.

The rearrangement links TRBV4-1 to TRBJ1-4, with 9 nucleotides matching TRBD1. The CDR3 is 15 residues long. V shed 3 bases and J 6 bases; nucleotides not matched to a gene: 5. Germline lookup yields CDR1 MGHRA and CDR2 YSYEKL. The CDR3, as DNA: TGCGCCAGCAGCCACCCCGGGACAGGGTATGAAAAACTGTTTTTT. Translation gives CASSHPGTGYEKLFF.

The chain recombines TRBV28 with TRBJ1-1; D is undetermined. The CDR3 has 15 amino acids. Trimming left V 4 bases short and J 4 bases short, with 16 bases between. Germline values: CDR1 MDHEN, CDR2 SYDVKM. Here the CDR3 reads CASSSQVWAGTEAFF. The CDR3 DNA is TGTGCCAGCAGTTCCCAGGTATGGGCAGGCACTGAAGCTTTCTTT.

The gene calls are TRBV9 and TRBJ2-2, with 13 bases matching TRBD2. V shed 3 bases and J 4 bases; nucleotides not matched to a gene: 12. Germline CDR1 reads SGDLS; CDR2 reads YYNGEE. The CDR3 has 19 residues. The CDR3 DNA sequence: TGTGCCAGCAGCGGGGGGGGACTAGCGGGAAGATGGGTCACCGGGGAGCTGTTTTTT. Translated, it gives CASSGGGLAGRWVTGELFF.

The rearrangement joins TRBV7-8 to TRBJ2-6; tentatively, D is TRBD2 (5 bases). The CDR3 has 15 residues. Germline V gives CDR1 SGHVS, CDR2 FQNEAQ. V lost 5 bases to trimming and J lost 1 base, with 9 bases between them. The CDR3 nucleotides are TGTGCCAGCAGCCCCCGGGAATCTGGGGCCAACGTCCTGACTTTC. Its protein is CASSPRESGANVLTF.

The rearrangement links TRBV2 to TRBJ1-1, with D perhaps matching TRBD1 (6 bases). The CDR3 contains 16 residues. Germline V CDR1 and CDR2: SNHLY, FYNNEI. Trimming took 8 bases from V and 1 from J, leaving 20 bases between them. CDR3 nucleotides: TGTGCCAGCCGATCAAAAACAGGGTATAAGAACACTGAAGCTTTCTTT. Protein: CASRSKTGYKNTEAFF.

The rearrangement links TRBV28 to TRBJ2-5; D unresolved. CDR1 and CDR2 (germline): MDHEN, SYDVKM. Trimming took 5 bases from V and 3 from J, leaving 16 bases between them. The CDR3 is made up of 15 amino acids. The CDR3 nucleotides read TGTGCCAGCAGTCTCCTGGCGACGAGGAAAGAGACCCAGTACTTC. This encodes CASSLLATRKETQYF.

V usage is TRBV18 and J usage is TRBJ2-2; no firm D call. Germline CDR1 KGHSH, CDR2 LQKENI. Trimming shortened V by 3 bases and J by 1 base, and 9 bases separated the two germline ends. The CDR3 length is 15 residues. CDR3 DNA sequence: TGTGCCAGCTCACCGTCAGGAATGAACACCGGGGAGCTGTTTTTT. This sequence encodes CASSPSGMNTGELFF.

This clone has just a few counts. The chain carries TRBV6-1 and TRBJ1-2, with 8 nucleotides matching TRBD1. This CDR3 region has 16 residues. Trimming at V came to 2 bases and at J to 5 bases, leaving 10 bases not matched to a gene. CDR1 MNHNS and CDR2 SASEGT come from the germline V gene. CDR3 sequence (DNA): TGTGCCAGCAGTGAACGGCAGGGGGCATTAAGATATGGCTACACCTTC. It encodes CASSERQGALRYGYTF.

The chain is built from TRBV7-9 and TRBJ2-3; maybe TRBD2 (5 bases). The CDR3 covers 15 residues. CDR1 is SEHNR, CDR2 FQNEAQ, per germline (reference sequence). The V and J ends lost 3 bases and 6 bases respectively, with 16 bases between them. The CDR3 nucleotides read TGTGCCAGCAGCTTTGTGGAGACTCGGAGGGATACGCAGTATTTT. Protein: CASSFVETRRDTQYF. The variable domain in full, with the rest retrieved from reference TRBV7-9 and TRBJ2-3, is DTGVSQNPRHKITKRGQNVTFRCDPISEHNRLYWYRQTLGQGPEFLTYFQNEAQLEKSRLLSDRFSAERPKGSFSTLEIQRTEQGDSAMYLCASSFVETRRDTQYFGPGTRLTVL.

The rearrangement uses TRBV28 and TRBJ1-1; D might be TRBD1 (6 bases). V was shortened by 5 bases and J by 2 bases, with 21 bases between the two germline ends. The CDR3 totals 17 residues. The V gene's germline CDR1 is MDHEN and CDR2 SYDVKM. Written as DNA, the CDR3 is TGTGCCAGCAGTCCAGACAGGCGAACAAGCAAAAACACTGAAGCTTTCTTT. Its translation: CASSPDRRTSKNTEAFF.